This passage covers 30 T cell receptor beta chains from one sample sequenced in a study of response to subunit inactivated influenza vaccine. Using its own MiXCR run on the RT-PCR reads, TCRdb lists one record per CDR3 protein. Of 650,000 to 700,000 distinct CDR3 sequences detected, approximately 15% appear once; the ten largest clones hold around 10%. Sample: PBMCs from blood, taken 11 to 12 days after vaccination. The receptors shown here come from a man aged 45-65 years who received an inactivated influenza vaccine.

This clonotype has more than one count but fewer than ten. The V gene is TRBV28, the J gene TRBJ2-7; TRBD1 aligns across 8 bases. V lost 6 bases and J lost 4; bases outside the gene matches: 8. CDR3 length equals 14 residues. The germline CDR1 and CDR2 sequences are MDHEN and SYDVKM. The CDR3 region is CASRKDRGGYEQYF. The CDR3 DNA follows: TGTGCCAGCAGGAAAGACAGGGGTGGGTACGAGCAGTACTTC.

This clonotype was detected ten times or more. This rearrangement joins TRBV5-5 to TRBJ2-3; the D is unclear. V was clipped by 0 bases and J by 1 base, with 6 bases between them. Germline assignment: CDR1 SGHKS and CDR2 YYEKEE (reference sequence). CDR3 length: 14 residues. This CDR3 reads CASSLGLRTDTQYF. As DNA, the CDR3 is TGTGCCAGCAGCTTGGGGCTACGCACAGATACGCAGTATTTT.

V usage is TRBV5-1 and J usage is TRBJ2-2; perhaps TRBD1 as D (5 bases). This CDR3 has 15 residues. Germline-derived CDR1 and CDR2 are SGHRS and YFSETQ. The V and J ends lost 4 bases and 6 bases respectively, with 16 bases between them. CDR3 sequence reads: CASSPGRAHAGELFF. As DNA, the CDR3 is TGCGCCAGCAGCCCTGGCAGGGCTCATGCCGGGGAGCTGTTTTTT.

This sequence joins TRBV4-3 and TRBJ2-1; TRBD1 might be the D (6 bases). The V and J ends lost 2 bases and 3 bases respectively, with 23 bases between them. Germline V gene data show CDR1 as LGHNA and CDR2 as YSLEER. The CDR3 spans 19 residues. CDR3 sequence (DNA): TGCGCCAGCAGCCAAAAGCCCCCCAATACAGGGCTAAGCTACAATGAGCAGTTCTTC. This translates into CASSQKPPNTGLSYNEQFF.

Only a few counts were recorded for this clonotype. J is TRBJ2-3 and V is TRBV11-2; 8 bases are shared with TRBD2. Germline V gene lookup returns CDR1 SGHAT and CDR2 FQNNGV. The CDR3 covers 16 residues. The J segment lost 4 bases and the V segment lost 1 base, leaving 7 bases of the junction unmatched. CDR3 DNA sequence: TGTGCCAGCAGCTTAGTGGGTAGCGGGGTAGCAGATACGCAGTATTTT. It encodes CASSLVGSGVADTQYF.

In regard to this clonotype: The missing conserved phenylalanine or tryptophan at the end of this CDR3 makes a read error likely. The chain uses TRBV24-1 and TRBJ2-5, with 9 positions matching TRBD2. After removal of 6 bases from V and 5 bases from J, the junction contained 9 bases not matched to a gene. This CDR3 has 15 residues. From germline, CDR1 is KGHDR and CDR2 SFDVKD. DNA of the CDR3: TGTGCCACCAGTTCCAGCGGGAGGCCGCCGGAGACCCAGTACATC. Amino acid sequence: CATSSSGRPPETQYI.

There are a few counts of this clonotype. The chain uses TRBV18 and TRBJ2-7; perhaps TRBD2 as D (6 bases). This CDR3 region has 15 residues. In germline, CDR1 is KGHSH, CDR2 LQKENI. Trimming took off 2 bases at V and 5 bases at J, with 16 bases between the two ends. The CDR3 DNA reads as TGTGCCAGCTCACCATCCGGCGGGACGCCAGACGAGCAGTACTTC. Encoded protein: CASSPSGGTPDEQYF.

The chain combines TRBV7-3 with TRBJ2-1, with 8 bases lining up with TRBD2. The CDR3 loop spans 14 amino acids. The germline V gene has CDR1 SGHTA and CDR2 FQGTGA. V was pared by 5 bases and J by 7 bases, with 7 bases of the junction left unmatched. CDR3 coding DNA: TGTGCCAGCAGCCCGTCCGGGACTAGGAATGAGCAGTTCTTC. Residues: CASSPSGTRNEQFF.

This clonotype was counted a few times. This may be a read error, as it is one base from a much larger clone. This sequence joins TRBV5-6 and TRBJ2-1; possibly TRBD2 for D (6 bases). The CDR3 has 13 residues. Germline assignment: CDR1 SGHDT and CDR2 YYEEEE. CDR3 sequence: CASILAGGTEQFF. CDR3 in DNA: TGTGCCAGCATCTTGGCCGGGGGTACTGAGCAGTTCTTC.

This clonotype has a handful of counts. The chain joins TRBV12-3 or TRBV12-4 to TRBJ2-1; tentative D call: TRBD2 (5 bases). The V end was cut by 5 bases, the J end by 6 bases, with 11 bases between. This CDR3 is 13 amino acids long. The CDR3 region is CASSPPGFNEQFF. The CDR3 nucleotides read TGTGCCAGCAGTCCCCCGGGGTTCAATGAGCAGTTCTTC.

This clonotype was seen ten or more times. The chain carries TRBV20-1 and TRBJ1-4; weak D call: TRBD1 (5 bases). The germline CDR1 and CDR2 sequences are DFQATT and SNEGSKA (reference sequence). This CDR3 has 13 amino acids. V shed 0 bases and J shed 13 bases, with 15 bases lying between them. CDR3 residues: CSARDSDRRGLFF. CDR3 coding DNA: TGCAGTGCTAGAGACAGCGACCGGAGGGGACTGTTTTTT.

CDR3 sequence: CASSARGSSAYNEQFF. The CDR3, as DNA: TGCGCCAGCAGCGCGAGGGGCAGTAGCGCCTACAATGAGCAGTTCTTC. The chain employs TRBV5-1 and TRBJ2-1; D may correspond to TRBD1 or TRBD2 (5 bases each). With 4 bases removed from V and 2 bases from J, the gap between germline ends came to 16 bases. From germline, CDR1 is SGHRS and CDR2 YFSETQ. The CDR3 is 16 residues long.

A few counts support this clonotype. The chain has TRBV5-8 and TRBJ2-7; D is perhaps TRBD2 (5 bases). Trimming took off 3 bases at V and 0 bases at J, with 13 bases between the two ends. The CDR3 runs to 15 residues. CDR1 is SGHTS, CDR2 YDEGEE, per germline. The CDR3 sequence is CASSSGRENSYEQYF. DNA of the CDR3: TGTGCCAGCAGCTCCGGACGGGAAAACTCCTACGAGCAGTACTTC.

This clonotype has only a few counts. The genes are TRBV6-1 and TRBJ2-3; D not certain. Germline-derived CDR1 and CDR2 are MNHNS and SASEGT. With 4 bases removed from V and 8 bases from J, the gap between germline ends came to 10 bases. This CDR3 spans 12 amino acids. The CDR3 spells CASSAPVGTQYF. CDR3 in DNA: TGTGCCAGCAGTGCCCCCGTGGGTACGCAGTATTTT.

This chain's CDR3 is CATRLSGGTDTQYF. CDR3 DNA: TGTGCCACCCGACTAAGCGGGGGCACAGATACGCAGTATTTT. V gene TRBV15 combines with J gene TRBJ2-3; 7 bases match TRBD2. The V gene's germline CDR1 is LNHNV and CDR2 YYDKDF (reference sequence). The V gene end was trimmed by 8 bases and the J gene end by 1 base; junction bases not matched to a gene: 6. The CDR3 has 14 residues.

This clonotype was observed a handful of times. V gene TRBV7-2 combines with J gene TRBJ2-1; 13 positions match TRBD2. There are 16 residues in the CDR3. The germline gives CDR1 SGHTA, CDR2 FQGNSA. The trim removed 1 base at V and 9 bases at J, leaving 6 bases unmatched. The CDR3 is CASSLGTSGGAPEQFF. CDR3 DNA sequence: TGTGCCAGCAGCTTAGGTACTAGCGGGGGGGCTCCTGAGCAGTTCTTC.

The table lists this clonotype with many counts. The chain has TRBV24-1 and TRBJ2-1; tentative D call: TRBD1 (6 bases). Trimming took 5 bases from V and 5 from J, leaving 6 bases between them. CDR3 length: 12 residues. The germline gives CDR1 KGHDR, CDR2 SFDVKD. The CDR3 region is CATSAGDNEQFF. Written as DNA, the CDR3 is TGTGCCACCAGTGCAGGGGACAATGAGCAGTTCTTC.

This chain joins TRBV7-2 and TRBJ2-3, with a tentative D call TRBD2 (5 bases). CDR1 is SGHTA, CDR2 FQGNSA, per germline. V shed 3 bases and J shed 1 base, with 11 bases lying between them. The CDR3 sequence is 15 residues long. Here the CDR3 DNA reads TGTGCCAGCAGCTTCGGGGTTCCTGGCACAGATACGCAGTATTTT. Residues: CASSFGVPGTDTQYF. The complete variable domain, with remaining parts taken from reference TRBV7-2 and TRBJ2-3, reads GAGVSQSPSNKVTEKGKDVELRCDPISGHTALYWYRQSLGQGLEFLIYFQGNSAPDKSGLPSDRFSAERTGGSVSTLTIQRTQQEDSAVYLCASSFGVPGTDTQYFGPGTRLTVL.

CDR3: CASSPGTSRNSGNIQYF. CDR3 nucleotides: TGTGCCAGCAGCCCCGGGACTAGCCGGAATTCTGGAAACATTCAGTACTTC. V gene TRBV25-1 combines with J gene TRBJ2-4, with 9 bases fitting TRBD2. The CDR3 spans 17 residues. V gave up 6 bases and J gave up 6 bases; unmatched junction bases: 15. Germline V gene data show CDR1 as MGHDK and CDR2 as SYGVNS.

The V call is TRBV28, the J call TRBJ1-3; D gene ambiguous. The CDR3 runs to 14 residues. From germline, CDR1 is MDHEN and CDR2 SYDVKM. The V end lost 4 bases, the J end lost 2 bases, and 9 bases lay between the germline ends. CDR3 nucleotides: TGTGCCAGCAGTTCACAGCCTACTGGAAACACCATATATTTT. Its protein product is CASSSQPTGNTIYF. Together with reference TRBV28 and TRBJ1-3, the CDR3 gives the full variable domain: DVKVTQSSRYLVKRTGEKVFLECVQDMDHENMFWYRQDPGLGLRLIYFSYDVKMKEKGDIPEGYSVSREKKERFSLILESASTNQTSMYLCASSSQPTGNTIYFGEGSWLTVV.

V gene TRBV20-1 combines with J gene TRBJ1-2; maybe TRBD1 (6 bases). This CDR3 is 12 amino acids long. CDR1 and CDR2 from the germline V gene are DFQATT and SNEGSKA (reference sequence). V lost 8 bases and J 1 base, leaving 11 bases between the germline ends. CDR3: CSTKDSNYGYTF. CDR3 nucleotides: TGCAGTACTAAGGACAGTAACTATGGCTACACCTTC.

This clonotype was seen a few times. This chain uses TRBV10-3 with TRBJ2-2; weak D call: TRBD1 (6 bases). The germline V gene has CDR1 ENHRY and CDR2 SYGVKD. V dropped 6 bases and J dropped 5 bases, with 19 bases sitting between them. The CDR3 extends over 16 amino acids. The CDR3 DNA follows: TGTGCCATCAGGGGAGACCGGGGCCAGGGGACCGGGGAGCTGTTTTTT. Protein product: CAIRGDRGQGTGELFF.

The chain links TRBV6-1 to TRBJ1-4; the D is unclear. This CDR3 is built from 15 residues. Germline lookup yields CDR1 MNHNS and CDR2 SASEGT. The V end was cut by 6 bases, the J end by 5 bases, with 16 bases between. The chain's CDR3 is CASRTSPIPNEKLFF. The CDR3 bases are TGTGCCAGCAGAACGTCACCGATCCCAAATGAAAAACTGTTTTTT.

The V gene is TRBV6-2 or TRBV6-3, the J gene TRBJ1-5, with D maybe TRBD1 (5 bases). CDR3 length: 14 residues. Germline CDR1 reads MNHEY; CDR2 reads SVGEGT. The germline V and J ends were trimmed by 2 bases and 5 bases, with 10 bases remaining between them. The chain's CDR3 is CASSYARDHQPQHF. DNA for the CDR3: TGTGCCAGCAGTTACGCCAGGGACCATCAGCCCCAGCATTTT.

This clonotype has more than one count but fewer than ten. The genes are TRBV6-1 and TRBJ1-6; maybe TRBD1 (6 bases). Germline V gene lookup returns CDR1 MNHNS and CDR2 SASEGT. The CDR3 is 19 amino acids. V shed 5 bases and J shed 0 bases, with 20 bases lying between them. The CDR3 DNA is TGTGCCAGCAGTCCGAGGGGGGCACAGACAAGCTCCTATAATTCACCCCTCCACTTT. This gives the protein CASSPRGAQTSSYNSPLHF.

V gene TRBV12-3 or TRBV12-4 combines with J gene TRBJ2-6; 9 bases map to TRBD1. The CDR3 is 22 amino acids. J lost 3 bases, V lost 1 base, and 19 bases had no gene match. The CDR3 coding sequence is TGTGCCAGCAGTTTAGTGGGTGGGACAGGGCGTTATCGATTCGGTGGGGCCAACGTCCTGACTTTC. This sequence encodes CASSLVGGTGRYRFGGANVLTF.

The chain combines TRBV3-1 with TRBJ2-7, with TRBD1 identical over 9 bases. The J segment lost 1 base and the V segment lost 3 bases, leaving 10 bases of the junction unmatched. The CDR3 is 17 amino acids. The germline V gene has CDR1 LGHDT and CDR2 YNNKEL (reference sequence). The CDR3 DNA reads TGTGCCAGCAGCCAGGGACAGGGACAGGGACGGTCCTACGAGCAGTACTTC. This encodes CASSQGQGQGRSYEQYF.

Only a few counts were recorded for this clonotype. This sequence joins TRBV12-3 or TRBV12-4 and TRBJ1-2, with a possible D match to TRBD1 (6 bases). The CDR3 runs 13 residues. V lost 2 bases, J lost 6 bases, and 10 bases lay in between. The chain's CDR3 is CASSLTGWDGYTF. The DNA of the CDR3 is TGTGCCAGCAGTTTAACAGGGTGGGATGGCTACACCTTC.

In this sample, this clonotype turned up a few times. J is TRBJ2-3 and V is TRBV9; D remains unclear. CDR1 and CDR2 (germline): SGDLS, YYNGEE. This CDR3 contains 11 residues. Trimming pared 4 bases from V and 6 bases from J, leaving 6 bases between. The CDR3 loop reads CASSKGDTQYF. The CDR3 DNA sequence: TGTGCCAGCAGCAAAGGTGATACGCAGTATTTT.

This clonotype was recorded many times. The rearrangement joins TRBV29-1 to TRBJ2-1; 10 nucleotides align to TRBD2. Looked up from germline, CDR1 is SQVTM and CDR2 is ANQGSEA. V gave up 6 bases and J gave up 7 bases; unmatched junction bases: 15. There are 16 residues in the CDR3. The DNA for the CDR3 is TGCAGCGTGGACCACTGGCTAGCGGGAGTTTTGAATGAGCAGTTCTTC. Translation gives CSVDHWLAGVLNEQFF.